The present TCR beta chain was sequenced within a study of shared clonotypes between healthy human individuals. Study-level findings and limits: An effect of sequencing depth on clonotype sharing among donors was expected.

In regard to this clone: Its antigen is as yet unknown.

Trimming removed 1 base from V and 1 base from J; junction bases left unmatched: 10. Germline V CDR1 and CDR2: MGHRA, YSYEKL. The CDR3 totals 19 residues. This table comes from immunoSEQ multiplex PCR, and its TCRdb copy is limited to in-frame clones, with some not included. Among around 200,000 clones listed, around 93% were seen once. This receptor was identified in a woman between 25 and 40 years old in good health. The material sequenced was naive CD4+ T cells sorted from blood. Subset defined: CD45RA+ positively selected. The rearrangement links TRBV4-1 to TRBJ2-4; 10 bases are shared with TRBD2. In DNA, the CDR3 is TGCGCCAGCAGCCAAGGAAGCGGGAGGGCCGCGGAGGCCAAAAACATTCAGTACTTC. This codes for CASSQGSGRAAEAKNIQYF.